This T cell receptor (beta chain) was obtained from a study of post-analysis software for immune sequencing data (dated by TCRdb to the mid-2010s). In terms of the full investigation: Recorded disease courses included relapsing-remitting, secondary progressive and progressive-relapsing multiple sclerosis, with some patients lacking subtype annotation. A subset of samples was prepared in parallel using single-end sample barcoding, then pooled and co-amplified after Illumina adapter ligation. Patient repertoires were compared against roughly 12 previously published healthy control repertoires from donors aged 6 to 25 years.

Summary of the overall study and its limitations: The multiple sclerosis patient group was slightly younger than the control group. Normalized Chao1 diversity was significantly lower in multiple sclerosis patients than controls, suggesting substantial peripheral T-cell clonal expansion. Direct clustering with F measure revealed strong co-clustering of samples prepared in the same batch, which led to a batch-effect correction.

Only a few counts were recorded for this clonotype. What antigen it recognizes has not been identified. No base quality values were provided; no much bigger clone lies one nucleotide off. TCR beta repertoires were profiled from peripheral blood of 13 young patients with multiple sclerosis to demonstrate the VDJtools post-analysis software. The multiple sclerosis patients were children and adolescents between about 6 and 16 years of age. The method was PCR. The sequencer listed for this sample is Illumina HiSeq 2500. To reduce PCR and sequencing biases, unique molecular identifiers were incorporated into the TCR beta cDNA libraries. Every 1 to 10 million input T cells yielded 500,000 or so cDNA molecules, meaning each molecule approximated one T cell. The same protocol used for the earlier healthy control dataset was applied to prepare and sequence the patient libraries. Within a given batch, samples were prepared together, multiplexed and sequenced on the same HiSeq lane. The published analysis was carried out like this. MIGEC handled the raw barcoded reads, throwing out single-read molecular identifier groups before consensus assembly and CDR3 extraction. Clonotype tables were post-analysed with VDJtools, and diversity was normalized by down-sampling all datasets to the smallest sample size. To correct batch-related cross-sample contamination, repertoire overlap clustering matched CDR3 amino acid sequences but not nucleotide sequences. Starting from the raw public reads, TCRdb applied fastp trimming at Q25, assembled clones with MiXCR and retained in-frame beta chains. Rows with a matching CDR3 protein are joined into one entry that keeps the most common DNA and genes. These V and J calls derive from TCRdb rather than the authors' analysis. The sample yields 600,000 to 700,000 distinct CDR3 sequences; over 45% were counted once. In total, the top ten clones hold about 11% of the sample.

This clonotype originated in a girl aged 2 to 9 with multiple sclerosis. Input material: blood.

The nucleotide sequence is given as TGCAGCGTGATTAGCGGGAGCTCCTACAATGAGCAGTTCTTC. This translates into CSVISGSSYNEQFF. Rearrangement joined TRBV29-1 to TRBJ2-1; TRBD2 matches 9 bases in the middle. The CDR3 spans 14 residues, from the cysteine through the phenylalanine. The DNA shown is the 42-base CDR3, in frame from base 1. From V the trimming removes 6 bases and from J it removes 0 bases, while the gene matches leave 3 bases of the junction unaccounted for. The germline V gene specifies SQVTM as CDR1 and ANQGSEA as CDR2.